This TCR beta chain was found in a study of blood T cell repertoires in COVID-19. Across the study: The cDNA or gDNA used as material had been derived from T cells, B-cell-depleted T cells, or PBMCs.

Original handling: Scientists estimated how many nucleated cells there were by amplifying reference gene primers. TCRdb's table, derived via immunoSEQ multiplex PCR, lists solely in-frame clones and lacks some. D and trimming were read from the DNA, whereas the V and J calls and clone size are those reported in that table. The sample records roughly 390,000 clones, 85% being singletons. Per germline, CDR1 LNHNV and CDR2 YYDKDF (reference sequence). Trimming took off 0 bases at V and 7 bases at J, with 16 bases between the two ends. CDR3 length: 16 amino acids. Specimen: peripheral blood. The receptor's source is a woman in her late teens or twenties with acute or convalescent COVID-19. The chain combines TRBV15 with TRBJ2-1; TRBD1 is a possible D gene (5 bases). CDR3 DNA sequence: TGTGCCACCAGCAGAGATTCAGGGTATGGGCTTAATGAGCAGTTCTTC. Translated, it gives CATSRDSGYGLNEQFF.